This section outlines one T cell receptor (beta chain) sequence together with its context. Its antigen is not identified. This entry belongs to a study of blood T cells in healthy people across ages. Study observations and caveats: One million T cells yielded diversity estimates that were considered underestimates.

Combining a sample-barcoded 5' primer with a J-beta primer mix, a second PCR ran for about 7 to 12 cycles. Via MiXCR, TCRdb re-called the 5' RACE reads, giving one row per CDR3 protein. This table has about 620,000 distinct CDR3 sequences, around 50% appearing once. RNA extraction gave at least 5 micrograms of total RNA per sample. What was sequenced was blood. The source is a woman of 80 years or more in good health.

The CDR3 DNA reads as TGTGCCAGCAGTTACTCTCCTAGCGGGGGGTCCCAGTACTTC. This encodes CASSYSPSGGSQYF. The chain recombines TRBV6-5 with TRBJ2-5, with 11 bases matching TRBD2. The CDR3 loop spans 14 amino acids. From germline, CDR1 is MNHEY and CDR2 SVGAGI. V lost 0 bases, J lost 9 bases, and 3 bases stayed unmatched.